The T cell receptor (beta chain) under discussion was sequenced for a study of CD8+ T cells in alopecia areata. About the study: The drug, tofacitinib, lasted 6 to 18 months, followed by 6 months off drug.

RNA, once extracted, was reverse transcribed into cDNA for use as the sequencing template. Profiling relied on immunoSEQ multiplex PCR, and the TCRdb table lists in-frame clones only, not all of them. This table holds more than 150,000 clones, 50% to 70% found once. Peripheral blood, together with lesional scalp punch biopsies, was collected from alopecia areata patients. Isolation of CD4+ and CD8+ T cells from PBMCs was achieved by sorting. CDR1 and CDR2 (germline): LNHDA, SQIVND (reference sequence). V was pared by 8 bases and J by 8 bases, with 9 bases of the junction left unmatched. The CDR3 length is 14 residues.

The J gene is TRBJ1-2, the V gene TRBV19, with TRBD1 identical over 12 bases. The material was CD4+ T cells sorted from blood, obtained at week 0. The sequence was collected from a human donor with alopecia areata. CDR3 loop: CASYPGQGAGGYTF. The CDR3 region has the DNA TGTGCCAGTTACCCGGGACAGGGGGCTGGAGGCTACACCTTC.